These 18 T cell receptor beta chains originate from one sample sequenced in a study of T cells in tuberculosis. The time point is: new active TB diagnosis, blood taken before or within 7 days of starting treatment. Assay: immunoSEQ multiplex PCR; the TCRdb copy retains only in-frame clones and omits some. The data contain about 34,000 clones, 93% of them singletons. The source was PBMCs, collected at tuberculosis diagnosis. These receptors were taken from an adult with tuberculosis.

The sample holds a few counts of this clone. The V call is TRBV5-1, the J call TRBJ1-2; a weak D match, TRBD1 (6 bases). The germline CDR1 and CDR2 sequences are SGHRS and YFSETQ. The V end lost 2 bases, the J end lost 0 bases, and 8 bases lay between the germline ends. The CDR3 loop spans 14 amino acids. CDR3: CASSFDRPNYGYTF. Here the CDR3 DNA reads TGCGCCAGCAGCTTCGACAGGCCTAACTATGGCTACACCTTC.

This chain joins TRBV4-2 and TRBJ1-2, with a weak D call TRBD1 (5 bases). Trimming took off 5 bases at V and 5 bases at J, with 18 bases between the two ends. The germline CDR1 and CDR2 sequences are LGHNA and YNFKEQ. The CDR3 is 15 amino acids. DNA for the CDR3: TGTGCCAGCAGCTCTATTCGGGACTCCGAGTATGGCTACACCTTC. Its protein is CASSSIRDSEYGYTF.

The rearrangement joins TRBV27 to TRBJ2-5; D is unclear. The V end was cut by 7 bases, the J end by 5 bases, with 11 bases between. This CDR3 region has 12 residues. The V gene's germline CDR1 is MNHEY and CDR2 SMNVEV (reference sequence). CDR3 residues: CASKSTRETQYF. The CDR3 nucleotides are TGTGCCAGCAAGTCGACACGTGAGACCCAGTACTTC.

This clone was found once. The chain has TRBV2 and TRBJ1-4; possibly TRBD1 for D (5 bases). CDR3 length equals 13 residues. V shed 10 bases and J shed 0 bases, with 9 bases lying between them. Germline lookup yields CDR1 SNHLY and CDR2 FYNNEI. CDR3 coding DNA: TGTGCCACCGACAGCGCAACTAATGAAAAACTGTTTTTT. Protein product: CATDSATNEKLFF. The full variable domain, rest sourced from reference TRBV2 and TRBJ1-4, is EPEVTQTPSHQVTQMGQEVILRCVPISNHLYFYWYRQILGQKVEFLVSFYNNEISEKSEIFDDQFSVERPDGSNFTLKIRSTKLEDSAMYFCATDSATNEKLFFGSGTQLSVL.

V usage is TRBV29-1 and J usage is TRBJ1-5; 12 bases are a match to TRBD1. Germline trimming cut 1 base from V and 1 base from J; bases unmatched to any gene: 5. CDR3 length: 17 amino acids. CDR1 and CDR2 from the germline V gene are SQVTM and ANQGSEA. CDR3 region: CSVEGGTGGESNQPQHF. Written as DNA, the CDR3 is TGCAGCGTTGAAGGGGGGACAGGGGGCGAGAGCAATCAGCCCCAGCATTTT.

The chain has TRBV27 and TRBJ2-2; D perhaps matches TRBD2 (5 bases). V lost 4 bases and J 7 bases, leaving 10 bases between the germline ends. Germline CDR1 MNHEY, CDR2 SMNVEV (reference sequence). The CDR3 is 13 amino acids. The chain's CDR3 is CASSWSRGGELFF. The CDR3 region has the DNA TGTGCCAGCAGTTGGTCCCGGGGCGGGGAGCTGTTTTTT.

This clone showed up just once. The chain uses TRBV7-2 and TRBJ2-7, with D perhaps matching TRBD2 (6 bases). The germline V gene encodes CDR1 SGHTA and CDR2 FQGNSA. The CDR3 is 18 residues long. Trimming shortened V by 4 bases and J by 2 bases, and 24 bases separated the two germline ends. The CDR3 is CASSYTPSGTRSTYEQYF. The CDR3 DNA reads TGTGCCAGCAGCTATACCCCATCCGGGACTCGCTCTACCTACGAGCAGTACTTC.

In DNA, the CDR3 is TGCGCCAGCAGCCAGCCAGGGCGGGGACTAGCGGCGTACGAGCAGTACTTC. Residues: CASSQPGRGLAAYEQYF. The chain links TRBV4-1 to TRBJ2-7, with 11 bases that match TRBD2. The trim removed 3 bases at V and 4 bases at J, leaving 11 bases unmatched. The CDR3 extends over 17 amino acids. Germline CDR1 reads MGHRA; CDR2 reads YSYEKL.

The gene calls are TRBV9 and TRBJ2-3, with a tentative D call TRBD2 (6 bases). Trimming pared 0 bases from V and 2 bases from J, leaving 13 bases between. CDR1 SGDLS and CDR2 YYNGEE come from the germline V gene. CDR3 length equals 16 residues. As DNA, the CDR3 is TGTGCCAGCAGCGTAGCGTTTCGCGGGGACACAGATACGCAGTATTTT. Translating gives CASSVAFRGDTDTQYF.

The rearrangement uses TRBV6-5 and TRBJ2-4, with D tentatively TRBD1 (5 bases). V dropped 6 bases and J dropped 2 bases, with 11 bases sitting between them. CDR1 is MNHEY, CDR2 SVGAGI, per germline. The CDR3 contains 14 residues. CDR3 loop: CASRGPGPKNIQYF. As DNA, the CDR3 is TGTGCCAGCAGGGGGCCGGGTCCCAAAAACATTCAGTACTTC.

The CDR3 loop is CASSDSGVGTEAFF. For the CDR3, the DNA is TGCGCCAGCAGTGATTCCGGGGTAGGCACTGAAGCTTTCTTT. The V and J genes are TRBV10-2 and TRBJ1-1; no definite D call. Germline V gives CDR1 WSHSY, CDR2 SAAADI. The germline V and J ends were trimmed by 3 bases and 4 bases, with 12 bases remaining between them. The CDR3 length is 14 residues.

In DNA form, the CDR3 reads TGTGCCAGCAGACCCCTAGGGACTAGCGGGAGGGCCTACAATGAGCAGTTCTTC. Residues: CASRPLGTSGRAYNEQFF. The chain is built from TRBV27 and TRBJ2-1; 16 bases fit TRBD2. Germline CDR1 reads MNHEY; CDR2 reads SMNVEV (reference sequence). This CDR3 contains 18 residues. The junction had 7 bases not matched to a gene; V was cut back by 6 bases and J by 2 bases.

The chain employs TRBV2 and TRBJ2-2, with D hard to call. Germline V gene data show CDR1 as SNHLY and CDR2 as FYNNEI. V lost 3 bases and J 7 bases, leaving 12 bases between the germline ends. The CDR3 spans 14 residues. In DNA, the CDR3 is TGTGCCAGCAGTGAGCTACGGTCCGGCGGGGAGCTGTTTTTT. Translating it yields CASSELRSGGELFF.

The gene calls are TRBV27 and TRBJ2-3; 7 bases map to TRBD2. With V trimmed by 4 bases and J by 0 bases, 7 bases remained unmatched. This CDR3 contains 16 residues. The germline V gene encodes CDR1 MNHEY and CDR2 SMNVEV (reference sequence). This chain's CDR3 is CASSSLAGASTDTQYF. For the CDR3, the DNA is TGTGCCAGCAGTTCCTTAGCGGGTGCTAGCACAGATACGCAGTATTTT.

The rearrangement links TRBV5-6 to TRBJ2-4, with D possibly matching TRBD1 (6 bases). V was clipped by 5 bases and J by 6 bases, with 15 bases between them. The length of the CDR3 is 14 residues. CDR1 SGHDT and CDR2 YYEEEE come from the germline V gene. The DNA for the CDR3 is TGTGCCAGCAGGAAACAGGGAGTCACAAACATTCAGTACTTC. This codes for CASRKQGVTNIQYF.

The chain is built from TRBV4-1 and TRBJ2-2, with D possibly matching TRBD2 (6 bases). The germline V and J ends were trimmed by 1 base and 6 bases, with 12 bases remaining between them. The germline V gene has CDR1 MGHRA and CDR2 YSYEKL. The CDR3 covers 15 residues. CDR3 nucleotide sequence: TGCGCCAGCAGCCAAGTAGCCAGGGAGGCCGGGGAGCTGTTTTTT. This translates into CASSQVAREAGELFF.

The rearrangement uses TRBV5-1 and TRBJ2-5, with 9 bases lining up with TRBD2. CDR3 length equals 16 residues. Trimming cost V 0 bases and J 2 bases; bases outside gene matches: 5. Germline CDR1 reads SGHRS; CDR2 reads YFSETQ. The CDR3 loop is CASSLGGLAQQETQYF. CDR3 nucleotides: TGCGCCAGCAGCTTGGGGGGACTAGCCCAACAAGAGACCCAGTACTTC.

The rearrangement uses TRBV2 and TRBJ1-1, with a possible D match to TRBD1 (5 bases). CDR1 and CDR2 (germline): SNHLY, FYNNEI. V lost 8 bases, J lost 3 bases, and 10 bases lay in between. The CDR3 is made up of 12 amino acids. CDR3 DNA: TGTGCCAGCCTACAGGAATACACTGAAGCTTTCTTT. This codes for CASLQEYTEAFF.